This TCR beta chain was found in a study of T-cell memory formation after mild COVID-19. The V end was cut by 4 bases, the J end by 0 bases, with 13 bases between. Germline loops: CDR1 MNHEY, CDR2 SMNVEV (reference sequence). The length of the CDR3 is 17 residues. Researchers used 5'RACE with constant-segment primers to make TCR alpha and TCR beta cDNA libraries that carry sample barcodes and UMIs. In TCRdb, the 5' RACE reads were re-called with MiXCR into one record per CDR3 protein. The sample consists of about 560,000 distinct CDR3 sequences, more than 15% of them appearing once. Study-wide points: Certain responding clones were present in pre-infection memory, suggesting participation of cross-reactive memory.

In the case of this clonotype: The antigen is not known.

The sequence was collected from an adult woman who had mild COVID-19 (a few samples of this study predate the infection). Cell type and time point are not known. What was sequenced was PBMCs or a T cell subset sorted from them (not recorded which). This chain uses TRBV27 with TRBJ2-6; D perhaps matches TRBD1 (5 bases). The CDR3: CASSSEQEISGANVLTF. CDR3 nucleotides: TGTGCCAGCAGTTCGGAACAGGAGATCTCTGGGGCCAACGTCCTGACTTTC. Complete variable domain (other parts from reference TRBV27 and TRBJ2-6): EAQVTQNPRYLITVTGKKLTVTCSQNMNHEYMSWYRQDPGLGLRQIYYSMNVEVTDKGDVPEGYKVSRKEKRNFPLILESPSPNQTSLYFCASSSEQEISGANVLTFGAGSRLTVL.